A single sample is the source of the 25 T cell receptor beta chains below, sequenced in a study of cytomegalovirus exposure and HLA in healthy donors. With 60 Vbeta and 13 Jbeta primers, the PCR was carried out. Only in-frame clones appear in the TCRdb table, and some are missing; sequencing was by immunoSEQ multiplex PCR. The repertoire includes 100,000 to 150,000 clones, just over 75% of them detected once, and about 1.8% sits in the top ten. Source material: PBMCs. Receptors were obtained from a woman between 45 and 65 years old in good health and CMV-seronegative.

The CDR3 DNA reads as TGTGCCAGTAACACACCCCAGGGTGGGCGAGAGACCCAGTACTTC. Its translation is CASNTPQGGRETQYF. The gene calls are TRBV19 and TRBJ2-5; TRBD1 might be the D (5 bases). V lost 7 bases, J lost 4 bases, and 19 bases lay in between. Per the germline V gene, CDR1 is LNHDA and CDR2 is SQIVND (reference sequence). The CDR3 runs 15 residues.

Remarks on this clone: The sample holds other DNA sequences that translate to the same CDR3. The chain uses TRBV28 and TRBJ2-6; 7 bases align to TRBD1. J lost 0 bases, V lost 5 bases, and 1 base had no gene match. The CDR3 runs 15 residues. Germline assignment: CDR1 MDHEN and CDR2 SYDVKM. Here the CDR3 DNA reads TGTGCCAGCAGTCGGACAGGCTCTGGGGCCAACGTCCTGACTTTC. It translates to CASSRTGSGANVLTF.

This chain uses TRBV7-9 with TRBJ2-7; 10 bases are shared with TRBD2. The CDR3 totals 16 residues. Germline V gene data show CDR1 as SEHNR and CDR2 as FQNEAQ (reference sequence). CDR3 sequence (DNA): TGTTCCAGCAGCTTACAAGCGGGAGGGCTTCACACCGAGCAGTACGTC. Amino acid sequence: CSSSLQAGGLHTEQYV.

The gene calls are TRBV2 and TRBJ1-5; 9 bases fit TRBD1. The germline V gene encodes CDR1 SNHLY and CDR2 FYNNEI. The CDR3 consists of 17 residues. With 1 base clipped from V and 7 bases from J, the junction kept 11 bases outside the gene matches. DNA for the CDR3: TGTGCCAGCAGTGAAGGACAGGGGGGCCTTCATAGCCAGCCCCAGCATTTT. This translates into CASSEGQGGLHSQPQHF.

V and J are TRBV30 and TRBJ1-2, with 7 bases fitting TRBD1. This CDR3 has 12 residues. From germline, CDR1 is GTSNPN and CDR2 SVGIG (reference sequence). Trimming cost V 4 bases and J 8 bases; bases outside gene matches: 7. CDR3 protein: CAWNGNRGGYTF. CDR3 DNA: TGTGCCTGGAATGGTAACAGGGGAGGCTACACCTTC.

The gene calls are TRBV5-6 and TRBJ1-4; D remains unclear. The CDR3 consists of 15 residues. V gave up 0 bases and J gave up 0 bases, with 6 bases separating them. Germline-derived CDR1 and CDR2 are SGHDT and YYEEEE. The CDR3 loop reads CASSLVRATNEKLFF. Written as DNA, the CDR3 is TGTGCCAGCAGCTTGGTGAGAGCAACTAATGAAAAACTGTTTTTT.

The chain has TRBV9 and TRBJ1-4; no firm D call. The CDR3 loop spans 14 amino acids. Trimming shortened V by 4 bases and J by 6 bases, and 13 bases separated the two germline ends. The V gene's germline CDR1 is SGDLS and CDR2 YYNGEE. CDR3 sequence reads: CASSPGPRDEKLFF. In nucleotides, the CDR3 is TGTGCCAGCAGCCCGGGCCCGAGGGATGAAAAACTGTTTTTT.

V and J are TRBV9 and TRBJ1-5, with 8 bases matching TRBD1. Germline loops: CDR1 SGDLS, CDR2 YYNGEE. CDR3 length equals 16 residues. Trimming at V came to 0 bases and at J to 7 bases, leaving 9 bases not matched to a gene. CDR3: CASSVGSETGVQPQHF. DNA of the CDR3: TGTGCCAGCAGCGTAGGTTCTGAGACAGGGGTCCAGCCCCAGCATTTT.

This chain joins TRBV9 and TRBJ2-1; D unresolved. CDR3 length: 13 amino acids. V lost 6 bases to trimming and J lost 5 bases, with 12 bases between them. The germline CDR1 and CDR2 sequences are SGDLS and YYNGEE. CDR3 protein: CASTRPADNEQFF. CDR3 DNA: TGTGCCAGCACCCGTCCGGCGGACAATGAGCAGTTCTTC.

This chain links TRBV25-1 with TRBJ1-1; no definite D call. Trimming shortened V by 7 bases and J by 6 bases, and 21 bases separated the two germline ends. This CDR3 has 15 amino acids. The germline V gene encodes CDR1 MGHDK and CDR2 SYGVNS. The CDR3 DNA reads as TGTGCCAGCAAAGGGAGGCGGGCGGTACGCCCTGAAGCTTTCTTT. Protein product: CASKGRRAVRPEAFF.

This chain links TRBV18 with TRBJ2-7, with 7 bases that match TRBD2. V gave up 6 bases and J gave up 6 bases; unmatched junction bases: 11. Germline CDR1 and CDR2: KGHSH and LQKENI. This CDR3 region has 14 residues. Here the CDR3 reads CASSKPGLSCEQYV. The CDR3 DNA reads TGTGCCAGCTCGAAACCGGGACTATCATGCGAGCAGTACGTC.

The V gene is TRBV7-9, the J gene TRBJ2-5; possibly TRBD2 for D (6 bases). The J call may be incorrect, as the DNA end agrees better with TRBJ2-7. This CDR3 is built from 15 residues. Germline loops: CDR1 SEHNR, CDR2 FQNEAQ (reference sequence). This CDR3 is CASSFFASASYEQYF. CDR3 coding DNA: TGTGCCAGCAGTTTTTTTGCTAGCGCCTCCTACGAGCAGTACTTC.

The chain employs TRBV7-3 and TRBJ2-7, with D maybe TRBD1 (6 bases). Germline assignment: CDR1 SGHTA and CDR2 FQGTGA. This CDR3 has 14 amino acids. The V gene lost 3 bases and the J gene lost 6 bases, with 15 bases spanning the gap. Written as DNA, the CDR3 is TGTGCCAGCAGCTTCCCGGGACACCAGTCCGAGCAGTACGTC. Translation gives CASSFPGHQSEQYV.

The chain carries TRBV28 and TRBJ2-7; 7 bases align to TRBD2. Germline V gene lookup returns CDR1 MDHEN and CDR2 SYDVKM. After removal of 3 bases from V and 6 bases from J, the junction contained 17 bases not matched to a gene. The CDR3 sequence is 17 residues long. The CDR3 nucleotides are TGTGCCAGCAGTTTCCGTTACCCTCCGGCGGGAGAATTCGAGCAGTACTTC. Protein product: CASSFRYPPAGEFEQYF.

J is TRBJ2-7 and V is TRBV6-6; TRBD1 agrees at 9 bases. The J segment lost 2 bases and the V segment lost 3 bases, leaving 2 bases of the junction unmatched. The CDR3 is 14 residues long. The germline V gene encodes CDR1 MNHNY and CDR2 SVGAGI (reference sequence). CDR3 nucleotides: TGTGCCAGCAGTTATGGACAGGGGACCTACGAGCAGTACGTC. This translates into CASSYGQGTYEQYV.

V usage is TRBV5-6 and J usage is TRBJ2-6, with D possibly being TRBD2 (6 bases). Trimming shortened V by 3 bases and J by 4 bases, and 20 bases separated the two germline ends. Germline lookup yields CDR1 SGHDT and CDR2 YYEEEE. This CDR3 has 18 amino acids. CDR3 sequence (DNA): TGTGCCAGCAGCTGGAGGGTAACAGACGTTGCGGGGGCCAACGTCCTGACTTTC. It specifies CASSWRVTDVAGANVLTF.

V gene TRBV19 combines with J gene TRBJ2-1; 8 bases align to TRBD1. The V segment lost 3 bases and the J segment 8 bases; nucleotides outside the gene matches: 6. Germline CDR1 reads LNHDA; CDR2 reads SQIVND (reference sequence). This CDR3 spans 14 amino acids. CDR3 DNA: TGTGCCAGTAGTATTGACAGGGGTAGGGATGAGCAGTTCTTC. It yields the protein CASSIDRGRDEQFF.

The V call is TRBV6-5, the J call TRBJ2-7; no firm D call. Germline assignment: CDR1 MNHEY and CDR2 SVGAGI. Trimming shortened V by 6 bases and J by 1 base, and 16 bases separated the two germline ends. This CDR3 has 15 amino acids. For the CDR3, the DNA is TGTGCCAGCAGCCAACCTGGAGCCCCTTCCTACGAGCAGTACTTC. It is translated as CASSQPGAPSYEQYF.

A few counts support this clone. This chain uses TRBV5-6 with TRBJ2-7; 7 positions match TRBD2. The CDR3 covers 14 residues. The V gene end was trimmed by 6 bases and the J gene end by 5 bases; junction bases not matched to a gene: 11. Germline lookup yields CDR1 SGHDT and CDR2 YYEEEE. In nucleotides, the CDR3 is TGTGCCAGCACCCCGAGGCGGGAGATCGACGAGCAGTACTTC. Protein sequence: CASTPRREIDEQYF. Drawing the rest from reference TRBV5-6 and TRBJ2-7, the complete variable domain is DAGVTQSPTHLIKTRGQQVTLRCSPKSGHDTVSWYQQALGQGPQFIFQYYEEEERQRGNFPDRFSGHQFPNYSSELNVNALLLGDSALYLCASTPRREIDEQYFGPGTRLTVT.

This clone has only a few counts. At one end, the junction sequence differs from germline, possibly due to a read error. J is TRBJ2-3 and V is TRBV20-1, with a weak D call TRBD2 (6 bases). Germline CDR1 DFQATT, CDR2 SNEGSKA (reference sequence). CDR3 length: 11 amino acids. CDR3 sequence (DNA): TGCAGTGCGTACCTACGCTCCGGGGGACGATTT. It is translated as CSAYLRSGGRF.

The genes are TRBV14 and TRBJ2-5, with D hard to call. V dropped 2 bases and J dropped 7 bases, with 8 bases sitting between them. This CDR3 contains 12 residues. CDR1 and CDR2 (germline): SGHDN, FVKESK. The CDR3 DNA reads TGTGCCAGCAGCCAAAACATTGTGACCCAGTACTTC. Translated, it gives CASSQNIVTQYF.

The V and J genes are TRBV18 and TRBJ2-3; D is uncertain. The CDR3 loop spans 13 amino acids. CDR1 and CDR2 (germline): KGHSH, LQKENI. Between the trimmed V and J ends, which lost 8 bases and 1 base, there was a span of 10 bases. The CDR3 coding sequence is TGTGCCAGCCGGCTGCAGGGCACAGATACGCAGTATTTT. The encoded protein is CASRLQGTDTQYF.

This clone showed up just once. V is TRBV4-1 and J is TRBJ1-1; D is perhaps TRBD1 (5 bases). V lost 0 bases, J lost 6 bases, and 17 bases lay in between. The CDR3 has 16 amino acids. CDR1 and CDR2 from the germline V gene are MGHRA and YSYEKL. The CDR3 region has the DNA TGCGCCAGCAGCCAAGAAGGAGTGGGGGGTTGGGCTGAAGCTTTCTTT. Residues: CASSQEGVGGWAEAFF.

The chain recombines TRBV19 with TRBJ2-7; TRBD1 matches at 7 bases. The germline gives CDR1 LNHDA, CDR2 SQIVND (reference sequence). J lost 2 bases, V lost 5 bases, and 6 bases had no gene match. CDR3 length: 14 amino acids. Written as DNA, the CDR3 is TGTGCCAGTAGTTCGGACAGGTTCCCCTACGAGCAGTACGTC. This translates into CASSSDRFPYEQYV.

J is TRBJ1-1 and V is TRBV19; weak D call: TRBD1 (5 bases). The germline V gene has CDR1 LNHDA and CDR2 SQIVND (reference sequence). V shed 3 bases and J shed 4 bases, with 15 bases lying between them. This CDR3 spans 15 amino acids. CDR3 sequence reads: CASSISGGRATEAFF. As DNA, the CDR3 is TGTGCCAGTAGTATCTCCGGGGGTCGTGCCACTGAAGCTTTCTTT.